The next 21 T cell receptor beta chains were all read from a single sample in a study of TIL therapy for anti-PD-1-resistant metastatic lung cancer. Sample time point: pre-treatment sample, taken before nivolumab and TIL therapy. Most excised metastases sampled were pleural nodules or supraclavicular lymph nodes. The immunoSEQ assay was v3. Assay used: immunoSEQ multiplex PCR; TCRdb lists only in-frame clones, some missing. Among approximately 23,000 clones listed, 60% to 80% were seen once. The starting material was tumor tissue, obtained at baseline. These receptors came from a woman between 30 and 79 years old with non-small cell lung cancer.

The V gene is TRBV19, the J gene TRBJ1-1; perhaps TRBD1 as D (5 bases). V lost 6 bases to trimming and J lost 1 base, with 15 bases between them. Germline CDR1 and CDR2: LNHDA and SQIVND (reference sequence). The CDR3 loop spans 15 amino acids. CDR3 amino acids: CASRTQLGGNTEAFF. CDR3 coding DNA: TGTGCCAGTAGAACCCAACTCGGGGGGAACACTGAAGCTTTCTTT.

The rearrangement joins TRBV2 to TRBJ2-5; 9 nucleotides align to TRBD2. CDR1 is SNHLY and CDR2 is FYNNEI in the germline V gene. After removal of 6 bases from V and 4 bases from J, the junction contained 15 bases not matched to a gene. This CDR3 region has 17 residues. The CDR3: CASSGKIGGRVLETQYF. The CDR3 bases are TGTGCCAGCAGCGGGAAGATAGGCGGGAGGGTATTAGAGACCCAGTACTTC.

The chain is built from TRBV10-3 and TRBJ1-1; D remains unclear. This CDR3 is 14 amino acids long. Germline CDR1 and CDR2: ENHRY and SYGVKD. Trimming took off 1 base at V and 3 bases at J, with 9 bases between the two ends. In nucleotides, the CDR3 is TGTGCCATCAGTGAGTATGGGGATTACACTGAAGCTTTCTTT. Its translation: CAISEYGDYTEAFF.

CDR3 in amino acids: CASSVAGGGEQYF. The DNA of the CDR3 is TGTGCCAGTAGTGTTGCGGGAGGGGGGGAGCAGTACTTC. The chain couples TRBV19 to TRBJ2-7; 9 bases agree with TRBD2. Per germline, CDR1 LNHDA and CDR2 SQIVND (reference sequence). Trimming took 5 bases from V and 7 from J; bases not matched to a gene: 6. The CDR3 covers 13 residues. Full variable domain (rest looked up from reference TRBV19 and TRBJ2-7): DGGITQSPKYLFRKEGQNVTLSCEQNLNHDAMYWYRQDPGQGLRLIYYSQIVNDFQKGDIAEGYSVSREKKESFPLTVTSAQKNPTAFYLCASSVAGGGEQYFGPGTRLTVT.

Only a few counts were recorded for this clone. V is TRBV4-1 and J is TRBJ2-7; 10 bases match TRBD2. Germline V CDR1 and CDR2: MGHRA, YSYEKL. Losses at the gene ends were 3 bases for V and 4 bases for J; bases not matched to a gene: 6. The CDR3 runs to 15 residues. The CDR3: CASSQIAGGGYEQYF. The DNA for the CDR3 is TGCGCCAGCAGCCAGATAGCGGGAGGAGGATACGAGCAGTACTTC.

V gene TRBV7-9 combines with J gene TRBJ1-3, with unresolved D. Germline V gene sequence: CDR1 SEHNR, CDR2 FQNEAQ (reference sequence). The germline V and J ends were trimmed by 3 bases and 2 bases, with 8 bases remaining between them. The CDR3 has 14 amino acids. CDR3: CASSFPLTGNTIYF. In DNA, the CDR3 is TGTGCCAGCAGCTTCCCGCTTACTGGAAACACCATATATTTT.

The rearrangement uses TRBV18 and TRBJ1-5; D remains unclear. Trimming cost V 5 bases and J 7 bases, with 12 bases left between them. This CDR3 comprises 13 residues. Germline values: CDR1 KGHSH, CDR2 LQKENI. The CDR3 reads CASSNTPAQPQHF. DNA for the CDR3: TGTGCCAGCTCAAATACCCCGGCCCAGCCCCAGCATTTT.

This clone turned up a few times. This chain connects TRBV10-1 to TRBJ1-5; D is possibly TRBD1 (6 bases). The germline CDR1 and CDR2 sequences are WNHNN and SYGVQD (reference sequence). V lost 6 bases, J lost 7 bases, and 13 bases lay in between. This CDR3 contains 13 residues. Here the CDR3 DNA reads TGCGCCAGCAGCACAGGGATTGGGCAGCCCCAGCATTTT. This encodes CASSTGIGQPQHF.

The CDR3 loop is CASSLVLAGGQSKNIQYF. The DNA for the CDR3 is TGCGCCAGCAGCTTGGTACTAGCGGGAGGGCAATCCAAAAACATTCAGTACTTC. The V and J genes are TRBV5-1 and TRBJ2-4; TRBD2 matches 13 bases. The CDR3 loop spans 18 amino acids. J gave up 2 bases and V 0 bases, and 5 bases lay outside the gene matches. Germline V lookup: CDR1 SGHRS, CDR2 YFSETQ. Looking up the rest from reference TRBV5-1 and TRBJ2-4 gives the full variable domain: KAGVTQTPRYLIKTRGQQVTLSCSPISGHRSVSWYQQTPGQGLQFLFEYFSETQRNKGNFPGRFSGRQFSNSRSEMNVSTLELGDSALYLCASSLVLAGGQSKNIQYFGAGTRLSVL.

The chain joins TRBV20-1 to TRBJ2-7; D unresolved. From germline, CDR1 is DFQATT and CDR2 SNEGSKA (reference sequence). Trimming took 1 base from V and 2 from J, leaving 3 bases between them. The CDR3 runs 11 residues. CDR3 region: CSARGTYEQYF. Here the CDR3 DNA reads TGCAGTGCTAGAGGGACCTACGAGCAGTACTTC.

The chain is built from TRBV6-1 and TRBJ1-3; D ambiguous. CDR3 length: 12 residues. CDR1 is MNHNS and CDR2 is SASEGT in the germline V gene. V lost 8 bases and J lost 4, with 9 bases in between. DNA for the CDR3: TGTGCCAGCTCCTATGGAGGAAACACCATATATTTT. Its translation is CASSYGGNTIYF.

The rearrangement uses TRBV5-1 and TRBJ2-7; TRBD1 matches at 8 bases. The CDR3 has 14 residues. J was trimmed by 2 bases and V by 4 bases; bases with no gene match: 5. The germline gives CDR1 SGHRS, CDR2 YFSETQ. CDR3: CASSINRGAYEQYF. DNA for the CDR3: TGCGCCAGCAGCATAAACAGGGGGGCCTACGAGCAGTACTTC. Variable domain in full (rest from reference TRBV5-1 and TRBJ2-7): KAGVTQTPRYLIKTRGQQVTLSCSPISGHRSVSWYQQTPGQGLQFLFEYFSETQRNKGNFPGRFSGRQFSNSRSEMNVSTLELGDSALYLCASSINRGAYEQYFGPGTRLTVT.

In its sample, this clone was seen a few times. This chain's CDR3 is CASSLDRSQPQHF. The CDR3 region has the DNA TGTGCCAGCAGCTTAGATCGAAGTCAGCCCCAGCATTTT. V is TRBV11-2 and J is TRBJ1-5; the D is unclear. Germline V lookup: CDR1 SGHAT, CDR2 FQNNGV. Trimming took off 0 bases at V and 6 bases at J, with 6 bases between the two ends. The CDR3 runs to 13 residues.

V gene TRBV2 combines with J gene TRBJ1-1; unclear D gene. Looked up from germline, CDR1 is SNHLY and CDR2 is FYNNEI. Trimming took off 6 bases at V and 1 base at J, with 9 bases between the two ends. The CDR3 runs to 13 residues. CDR3 protein: CASRFTTNTEAFF. DNA for the CDR3: TGTGCCAGCAGATTTACAACGAACACTGAAGCTTTCTTT.

The chain carries TRBV7-6 and TRBJ2-3; D tentatively reads TRBD1 or TRBD2 (5 bases each). Germline CDR1 SGHVS, CDR2 FNYEAQ. Trimming removed 5 bases at V and 2 bases at J, with 17 bases between. This CDR3 is built from 16 residues. CDR3 loop: CASSPQGVSATDTQYF. The DNA for the CDR3 is TGTGCCAGCAGCCCCCAAGGGGTTAGCGCCACAGATACGCAGTATTTT.

This clone appeared a single time. The gene calls are TRBV6-5 and TRBJ1-2; D is unclear. This CDR3 has 15 amino acids. Trimming shortened V by 4 bases and J by 5 bases, and 17 bases separated the two germline ends. Germline CDR1 reads MNHEY; CDR2 reads SVGAGI. CDR3 protein: CASSSTMGREYGYTF. The CDR3 DNA is TGTGCCAGCAGTTCCACCATGGGTCGAGAGTATGGCTACACCTTC.

The CDR3 reads CASSEAWGGGSAFF. DNA for the CDR3: TGTGCCAGCAGTGAAGCTTGGGGAGGGGGCTCAGCTTTCTTT. The chain employs TRBV6-1 and TRBJ1-1; 7 nucleotides agree with TRBD1. CDR1 is MNHNS, CDR2 SASEGT, per germline. The CDR3 sequence is 14 residues long. The V gene end was trimmed by 0 bases and the J gene end by 10 bases; junction bases not matched to a gene: 8.

The sample holds one count of this clone. The chain couples TRBV6-5 to TRBJ2-2; D is ambiguous. Germline CDR1 and CDR2: MNHEY and SVGAGI. V dropped 6 bases and J dropped 3 bases, with 11 bases sitting between them. The CDR3 loop spans 14 amino acids. DNA for the CDR3: TGTGCCAGCAGCAGAAACAGTTACACCGGGGAGCTGTTTTTT. This gives the protein CASSRNSYTGELFF.

The chain combines TRBV29-1 with TRBJ2-2; D not certain. The V and J ends lost 6 bases and 4 bases respectively, with 12 bases between them. The germline V gene has CDR1 SQVTM and CDR2 ANQGSEA. This CDR3 has 13 amino acids. The CDR3 is CSVAWSFTGELFF. In DNA form, the CDR3 reads TGCAGCGTCGCCTGGTCCTTCACCGGGGAGCTGTTTTTT.

The chain is built from TRBV7-8 and TRBJ2-7; either TRBD1 or TRBD2 may fit D (5 bases each). V was clipped by 5 bases and J by 0 bases, with 11 bases between them. CDR1 is SGHVS, CDR2 FQNEAQ, per germline. The CDR3 loop spans 14 amino acids. CDR3 DNA sequence: TGTGCCAGCAGCCTAGAGGGGAACTCCTACGAGCAGTACTTC. It encodes CASSLEGNSYEQYF.

V usage is TRBV28 and J usage is TRBJ1-5; D gene unclear. The V end lost 5 bases, the J end lost 8 bases, and 7 bases lay between the germline ends. The CDR3 extends over 11 amino acids. CDR1 is MDHEN, CDR2 SYDVKM, per germline. The CDR3 DNA is TGTGCCAGCAGTCTCTTGGAGCCCCAGCATTTT. Amino acid sequence: CASSLLEPQHF.